Here is one T cell receptor beta chain with its context. Isolating PBMCs gave at least 6 million of these cells per sample. V dropped 0 bases and J dropped 0 bases, with 10 bases sitting between them. The germline gives CDR1 SGHKS, CDR2 YYEKEE (reference sequence). The CDR3 extends over 16 amino acids. These data come from a study of blood T cells in healthy people across ages. Then a second PCR, running about 7 to 11 cycles, was carried out with a sample-barcoded 5' primer and a J-beta primer mix. One entry per CDR3 protein, called by TCRdb with MiXCR from the 5' RACE reads. The sample includes under 1,100,000 distinct CDR3 sequences, 25% of them seen just once. The same sample was also studied in work on T cells of mothers and their children. In that study: The study sampled three healthy Caucasian mothers and their six children. Mother-child pairs who were related displayed a slightly higher overlap than unrelated pairs, a difference that was non-significant. The search for persistent microchimeric T cell clones detected none.

What was sequenced was blood. This TCR was sampled from a girl under 10 years old in good health. J is TRBJ2-1 and V is TRBV5-5; a weak D match, TRBD2 (5 bases). CDR3: CASSLVWESSYNEQFF. The CDR3 DNA sequence: TGTGCCAGCAGCTTGGTGTGGGAGAGCTCCTACAATGAGCAGTTCTTC.